This T cell receptor (beta chain) was captured in a study of blood T cell repertoires in COVID-19. Overall study context: There were acute and convalescent COVID-19 samples, and they came from the United States, Italy and Spain. In each case, the material was cDNA or gDNA derived from T cells, B-cell-depleted T cells, or PBMCs.

The CDR3 sequence is 15 residues long. V trimming: 4 bases; J trimming: 5 bases; junction bases outside the gene matches: 8. CDR1 SGHNT and CDR2 YYREEE come from the germline V gene (reference sequence). Under the authors' procedure: Estimates of nucleated cell counts were drawn from the amplification of reference gene primers. Measured with immunoSEQ multiplex PCR; TCRdb has only the in-frame clones, and not every one. V and J calls plus clone size are reproduced from that table; the DNA served to infer D and trimming. Of about 250,000 clones in the sample, about 90% were seen once. This sequence joins TRBV5-4 and TRBJ2-5; 10 bases fit TRBD1. The sequence came from an elderly man with acute or convalescent COVID-19. The sequenced material came from peripheral blood. This CDR3 is CASSPRTGGSETQYF. In DNA form, the CDR3 reads TGTGCCAGCAGCCCCCGGACAGGGGGAAGCGAGACCCAGTACTTC.